This T cell receptor (beta chain) came from a study of PD-L1 blockade in urothelial cancer. For the study at large: Each patient had 0 to 3 earlier chemotherapy regimens. Broader study findings: Pretreatment peripheral blood TCR clonality that fell below the median predicted better survival among the patients studied.

The table came from immunoSEQ multiplex PCR; TCRdb's copy has only in-frame clones and leaves some out. The sample carries about 130,000 clones, roughly 80% recorded once. CDR1 MNHNS and CDR2 SASEGT come from the germline V gene. The CDR3 covers 14 residues. V dropped 6 bases and J dropped 2; count of bases not matched to a gene: 6. A word on this clone: The antigen is undetermined.

Described time point: pretreatment peripheral blood. The sequences come from PBMCs, collected around atezolizumab (anti-PD-L1) treatment. This chain connects TRBV6-1 to TRBJ2-5, with 7 bases fitting TRBD2. The TCR was taken from a man in his fifties with urothelial cancer. Written as DNA, the CDR3 is TGTGCCAGCAGCACCTCGGGGGGACAAGAGACCCAGTACTTC. It yields the protein CASSTSGGQETQYF.